Below, one T cell receptor (beta chain) is given with its context. Trimming stripped 1 base from V and 7 bases from J, with 11 bases between. The CDR3 runs to 14 residues. Germline CDR1 is LGHNA and CDR2 is YSLEER. The record originates from a study of blood T cells in healthy people across ages. PCR was performed a second time for about 6 to 11 cycles using a sample-barcoded 5' primer and a J-beta primer mix. Via MiXCR, TCRdb re-called the 5' RACE reads, giving one row per CDR3 protein. The sample carries roughly 570,000 distinct CDR3 sequences, roughly 28% recorded once. The specimen was blood. V usage is TRBV4-3 and J usage is TRBJ1-3; D is undetermined. The source is a woman aged 70-85 years in good health. The DNA for the CDR3 is TGCGCCAGCAGCCAAGGCTCCTTCGGGAACACCATATATTTT. Its protein is CASSQGSFGNTIYF.